This T cell receptor (beta chain) was profiled in a study of blood T cell repertoires in COVID-19. Study in general: Spain, Italy and the United States supplied samples that represented acute and convalescent COVID-19. T cells, B-cell-depleted T cells, or PBMCs supplied cDNA or gDNA.

Authors' processing steps: For nucleated cells, counts were estimated from reference gene primer amplification. Assay used: immunoSEQ multiplex PCR; TCRdb lists only in-frame clones, some missing. V and J calls and clone size are as listed in that table; D and trimming were resolved from the DNA. Found here are around 200,000 clones, roughly 85% of them singletons; the top ten hold about 2.5%. J lost 3 bases, V lost 1 base, and 9 bases had no gene match. Germline V gene sequence: CDR1 LGHDT, CDR2 YNNKEL (reference sequence). The CDR3 length is 16 residues. V usage is TRBV3-1 (or the pseudogene TRBV3-2) and J usage is TRBJ2-7, with 7 positions matching TRBD1. The TCR originated in a woman aged 40 to 49 with active or convalescent COVID-19. The sample consisted of peripheral blood. This CDR3 reads CASSQGPTGADYEQYF. The CDR3 nucleotides are TGTGCCAGCAGCCAAGGCCCTACAGGGGCCGACTACGAGCAGTACTTC.